These 19 T cell receptor beta chains were all obtained from the same sample, sequenced in a study of shared clonotypes between healthy human individuals. Libraries were prepared by immunoSEQ multiplex PCR; TCRdb keeps only in-frame clonotypes and omits some of them. Among some 790,000 clones, around 70% were seen once, and the ten largest hold over 1.5%. The sequenced sample was memory CD4+ T cells sorted from blood. Subset of the sample: CD45RA-negative fraction. The receptors derive from a woman between 25 and 40 years old in good health.

This rearrangement joins TRBV27 to TRBJ2-5; D may be TRBD2 (6 bases). The CDR3 loop spans 14 amino acids. The V gene lost 5 bases and the J gene lost 5 bases, with 15 bases spanning the gap. The germline gives CDR1 MNHEY, CDR2 SMNVEV (reference sequence). The CDR3 spells CASSLRSGRETQYF. The CDR3 DNA sequence: TGTGCCAGCAGTCTCAGGTCTGGGAGGGAGACCCAGTACTTC.

The V and J genes are TRBV7-2 and TRBJ2-3; 7 bases agree with TRBD2. From germline, CDR1 is SGHTA and CDR2 FQGNSA. The CDR3 has 14 amino acids. V shed 5 bases and J 2 bases; nucleotides not matched to a gene: 4. CDR3 loop: CASSTGLTTDTQYF. DNA for the CDR3: TGTGCCAGCAGCACGGGACTAACCACAGATACGCAGTATTTT.

This clone appeared a few times. V is TRBV4-1 and J is TRBJ2-2; D unclear. From germline, CDR1 is MGHRA and CDR2 YSYEKL. This CDR3 has 11 residues. V lost 1 base and J 10 bases, leaving 4 bases between the germline ends. The CDR3 loop is CASSQVEELFF. The CDR3 nucleotides read TGCGCCAGCAGCCAAGTTGAGGAGCTGTTTTTT.

The rearrangement joins TRBV28 to TRBJ2-2; perhaps TRBD1 as D (6 bases). The CDR3 totals 16 residues. The germline V gene has CDR1 MDHEN and CDR2 SYDVKM. V lost 5 bases and J lost 3, with 16 bases in between. This chain's CDR3 is CASSPLDRRHTGELFF. The CDR3 DNA follows: TGTGCCAGCAGTCCCCTCGACAGGAGACACACCGGGGAGCTGTTTTTT.

About this clone: The same CDR3 is also encoded by other DNA sequences in this sample. The V gene is TRBV19, the J gene TRBJ2-7, with D perhaps matching TRBD2 (5 bases). The CDR3 covers 13 residues. The V end was cut by 3 bases, the J end by 2 bases, with 8 bases between. Germline assignment: CDR1 LNHDA and CDR2 SQIVND (reference sequence). DNA of the CDR3: TGTGCCAGTAGTATTCCGGGAACCTACGAGCAGTACTTC. Amino acids: CASSIPGTYEQYF.

The chain has TRBV6-1 and TRBJ2-7; 9 nucleotides line up with TRBD2. This CDR3 has 15 residues. The V segment lost 0 bases and the J segment 7 bases; nucleotides outside the gene matches: 7. Looked up from germline, CDR1 is MNHNS and CDR2 is SASEGT. CDR3 protein: CASSEAGTSLGEQYF. The CDR3 nucleotides read TGTGCCAGCAGTGAAGCTGGGACTAGCTTGGGGGAGCAGTACTTC.

This chain joins TRBV5-4 and TRBJ2-1, with 7 bases identical to TRBD2. Unmatched junction bases numbered 10, after V lost 4 bases and J lost 3 bases. Germline V gene data show CDR1 as SGHNT and CDR2 as YYREEE (reference sequence). The CDR3 has 16 amino acids. The CDR3 sequence is CASSLPGLAVYNEQFF. The DNA of the CDR3 is TGTGCCAGCAGCCTGCCAGGTCTAGCGGTCTACAATGAGCAGTTCTTC.

This chain connects TRBV28 to TRBJ2-7, with a tentative D call TRBD2 (6 bases). This CDR3 contains 14 residues. Trimming cost V 8 bases and J 0 bases, with 14 bases left between them. Germline V lookup: CDR1 MDHEN, CDR2 SYDVKM. The CDR3 is CASCRAGSSYEQYF. The DNA for the CDR3 is TGTGCCAGCTGCCGAGCGGGTAGCTCCTACGAGCAGTACTTC.

The rearrangement links TRBV13 to TRBJ2-5; 7 bases line up with TRBD2. The CDR3 totals 14 residues. The V segment lost 2 bases and the J segment 5 bases; nucleotides outside the gene matches: 5. Germline values: CDR1 PRHDT, CDR2 FYEKMQ (reference sequence). The CDR3 sequence: CASSLQRGGETQYF. CDR3 nucleotide sequence: TGTGCCAGCAGCTTACAGCGGGGAGGGGAGACCCAGTACTTC.

The J gene is TRBJ2-3, the V gene TRBV14, with D unresolved. V lost 0 bases and J 6 bases, leaving 22 bases between the germline ends. The CDR3 covers 18 residues. The germline CDR1 and CDR2 sequences are SGHDN and FVKESK. CDR3 nucleotide sequence: TGTGCCAGCAGCCAAGATCGTTTCTTTAGATCAAAGCCCGATACGCAGTATTTT. Amino acid sequence: CASSQDRFFRSKPDTQYF.

J is TRBJ2-3 and V is TRBV7-9; possible D gene TRBD2, 6 bases. In germline, CDR1 is SEHNR, CDR2 FQNEAQ (reference sequence). V was shortened by 4 bases and J by 2 bases, with 16 bases between the two germline ends. The length of the CDR3 is 16 residues. CDR3 DNA: TGTGCCAGCAGCTACTGGGGGGAGAGGGACACAGATACGCAGTATTTT. Its translation is CASSYWGERDTDTQYF.

V and J are TRBV10-2 and TRBJ1-2; TRBD1 aligns across 7 bases. In germline, CDR1 is WSHSY, CDR2 SAAADI. The CDR3 is made up of 14 amino acids. Trimming took 5 bases from V and 4 from J; bases not matched to a gene: 7. The CDR3 sequence is CASSIPGQSYGYTF. The CDR3 DNA sequence: TGCGCCAGCAGTATACCGGGACAGTCCTATGGCTACACCTTC.

On this clone itself: Other DNA sequences from this sample encode an identical CDR3 as well. The CDR3 DNA follows: TGCAGCGTTGACCGGGGGGGCACTGAAGCTTTCTTT. It is translated as CSVDRGGTEAFF. V usage is TRBV29-1 and J usage is TRBJ1-1; D may be TRBD1 (5 bases). Germline CDR1 is SQVTM and CDR2 is ANQGSEA. The CDR3 loop spans 12 amino acids. Trimming pared 3 bases from V and 4 bases from J, leaving 9 bases between. Full variable domain (missing parts from reference TRBV29-1 and TRBJ1-1): SAVISQKPSRDICQRGTSLTIQCQVDSQVTMMFWYRQQPGQSLTLIATANQGSEATYESGFVIDKFPISRPNLTFSTLTVSNMSPEDSSIYLCSVDRGGTEAFFGQGTRLTVV.

J is TRBJ2-1 and V is TRBV6-1, with 10 bases identical to TRBD2. The V segment lost 3 bases and the J segment 4 bases; nucleotides outside the gene matches: 6. The CDR3 length is 16 residues. Per germline, CDR1 MNHNS and CDR2 SASEGT. CDR3 nucleotides: TGTGCCAGCAGTGATTCCGCTAGCGGGAGTTACAATGAGCAGTTCTTC. Amino acids: CASSDSASGSYNEQFF.

The V and J genes are TRBV5-1 and TRBJ2-2, with no clear D. Germline V CDR1 and CDR2: SGHRS, YFSETQ. The CDR3 is 17 residues long. Trimming shortened V by 2 bases and J by 3 bases, and 17 bases separated the two germline ends. CDR3 sequence reads: CASSFNRGGVDTGELFF. Here the CDR3 DNA reads TGCGCCAGCAGCTTTAATCGAGGTGGGGTTGACACCGGGGAGCTGTTTTTT.

V gene TRBV5-1 combines with J gene TRBJ2-1; D ambiguous. Germline V gene data show CDR1 as SGHRS and CDR2 as YFSETQ. This CDR3 has 12 residues. Trimming took off 4 bases at V and 8 bases at J, with 10 bases between the two ends. In DNA form, the CDR3 reads TGCGCCAGCAGCGCTTCTATCCATGAGCAGTTCTTC. It encodes CASSASIHEQFF. Filled out from reference TRBV5-1 and TRBJ2-1, the complete variable domain reads KAGVTQTPRYLIKTRGQQVTLSCSPISGHRSVSWYQQTPGQGLQFLFEYFSETQRNKGNFPGRFSGRQFSNSRSEMNVSTLELGDSALYLCASSASIHEQFFGPGTRLTVL.

J is TRBJ1-3 and V is TRBV6-5; no reliable D call. The ends were cut back, 4 bases at V and 0 bases at J, with 13 bases in the middle. This CDR3 region has 16 residues. CDR1 and CDR2 from the germline V gene are MNHEY and SVGAGI. The CDR3, as DNA: TGTGCCAGCAGTTGGACCAGTGGGGACTCTGGAAACACCATATATTTT. Its translation is CASSWTSGDSGNTIYF.

The chain employs TRBV5-6 and TRBJ2-4; D is perhaps TRBD1 (6 bases). The germline CDR1 and CDR2 sequences are SGHDT and YYEEEE. Between the trimmed V and J ends, which lost 3 bases and 6 bases, there was a span of 13 bases. The CDR3 consists of 14 residues. CDR3 sequence reads: CASSSLTGPNIQYF. The CDR3 DNA reads TGTGCCAGCAGCTCGTTGACAGGCCCAAACATTCAGTACTTC.

This clone showed up just a few times. The chain uses TRBV9 and TRBJ2-1; D is undetermined. V dropped 3 bases and J dropped 3 bases, with 7 bases sitting between them. This CDR3 is 13 amino acids long. Germline V gene sequence: CDR1 SGDLS, CDR2 YYNGEE. The CDR3 coding sequence is TGTGCCAGCAGCGCCCACCTCTACAATGAGCAGTTCTTC. Encoded protein: CASSAHLYNEQFF.